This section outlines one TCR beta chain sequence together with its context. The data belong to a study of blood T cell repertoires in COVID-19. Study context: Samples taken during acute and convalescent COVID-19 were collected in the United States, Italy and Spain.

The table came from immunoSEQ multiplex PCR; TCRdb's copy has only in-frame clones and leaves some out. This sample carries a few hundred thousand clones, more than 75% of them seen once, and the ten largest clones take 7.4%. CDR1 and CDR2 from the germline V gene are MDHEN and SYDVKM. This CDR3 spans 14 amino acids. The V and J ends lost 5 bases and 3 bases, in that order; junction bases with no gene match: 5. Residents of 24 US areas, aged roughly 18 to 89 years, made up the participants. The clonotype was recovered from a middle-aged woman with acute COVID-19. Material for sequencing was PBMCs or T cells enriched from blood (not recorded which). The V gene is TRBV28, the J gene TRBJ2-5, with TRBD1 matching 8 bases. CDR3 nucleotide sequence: TGTGCCAGCAGTCTCAGGACAGGGAAAGAGACCCAGTACTTC. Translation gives CASSLRTGKETQYF.